The 24 T cell receptor beta chains presented below share a single source sample, sequenced in a study of regulatory T cells in long-lasting Graves disease. As for time point: newly diagnosed GD, antithyroid drugs for less than 3 months. RNA extracted from PBMCs served as the sequencing template. The authors built TCR beta libraries using iRepertoire HTBI primers and Arm-PCR of CDR3 regions. One entry per CDR3 protein, called by TCRdb with MiXCR from the multiplex PCR reads. The sample lists about 430,000 distinct CDR3 sequences; 15% were seen once. This same sample was also part of a study on T cells in Graves' hyperthyroidism and ophthalmopathy.

This specimen consisted of peripheral blood mononuclear cells (PBMCs), obtained at new diagnosis, from a patient treated with antithyroid drugs. All receptors derive from a woman between 40 and 50 years old with Graves disease.

This clonotype was observed at least ten times. The chain employs TRBV6-1 and TRBJ2-6; D is uncertain. Germline assignment: CDR1 MNHNS and CDR2 SASEGT. This CDR3 has 13 amino acids. Trimming pared 6 bases from V and 3 bases from J, leaving 6 bases between. The CDR3, as DNA: TGTGCCAGCAGACGCGGTGGGGCCAACGTCCTGACTTTC. Its protein product is CASRRGGANVLTF.

This clonotype was counted many times. V is TRBV19 and J is TRBJ2-3, with D unclear. The V end was cut by 0 bases, the J end by 2 bases, with 9 bases between. This CDR3 spans 15 amino acids. CDR1 is LNHDA and CDR2 is SQIVND in the germline V gene (reference sequence). CDR3 region: CASSIDFRFTDTQYF. CDR3 sequence (DNA): TGTGCCAGTAGTATAGATTTCCGGTTCACAGATACGCAGTATTTT.

The V and J genes are TRBV28 and TRBJ2-7; 8 positions agree with TRBD1. The germline gives CDR1 MDHEN, CDR2 SYDVKM. Trimming took 3 bases from V and 7 from J; bases not matched to a gene: 8. This CDR3 has 14 residues. The CDR3 region has the DNA TGTGCCAGCAGTTTCCCAGGGGGCCGGGGAGAGCAGTACTTC. This translates into CASSFPGGRGEQYF.

Ten or more counts support this clonotype. The V and J genes are TRBV25-1 and TRBJ1-2; D is possibly TRBD1 (5 bases). The ends were cut back, 7 bases at V and 3 bases at J, with 18 bases in the middle. CDR3 length: 15 residues. The germline gives CDR1 MGHDK, CDR2 SYGVNS. DNA for the CDR3: TGTGCCAGCAAGGGCGACACCTGGGGGGACTATGGCTACACCTTC. Translated, it gives CASKGDTWGDYGYTF.

Concerning this clonotype itself: This may be a read error, as it is one base from a much larger clone. The chain joins TRBV6-1 to TRBJ1-3; D not certain. Germline V gives CDR1 MNHNS, CDR2 SASEGT. This CDR3 has 15 residues. CDR3 bases: TGTGCCGGCAGTGACGGAATCTCAATCGGAAACACCATATATTTT. Translating gives CAGSDGISIGNTIYF.

The rearrangement links TRBV4-2 to TRBJ2-7; D remains ambiguous. Germline CDR1 and CDR2: LGHNA and YNFKEQ. The CDR3 sequence is 13 residues long. The V and J ends lost 2 bases and 4 bases respectively, with 9 bases between them. CDR3 sequence reads: CASSQLESYEQYF. The CDR3 DNA reads TGTGCCAGCAGCCAACTCGAATCTTACGAGCAGTACTTC.

There are many counts of this clonotype. The V and J genes are TRBV5-1 and TRBJ2-3, with 7 bases fitting TRBD2. Germline loops: CDR1 SGHRS, CDR2 YFSETQ. The junction had 12 bases not matched to a gene; V was cut back by 6 bases and J by 2 bases. CDR3 length: 16 residues. CDR3 sequence (DNA): TGCGCCAGCACCGATAGCGTGGGAGGGCCCACAGATACGCAGTATTTT. Its protein is CASTDSVGGPTDTQYF.

The chain is built from TRBV7-8 and TRBJ2-7; 15 bases match TRBD2. The CDR3 sequence is 19 residues long. Losses at the gene ends were 0 bases for V and 3 bases for J; bases not matched to a gene: 9. Germline assignment: CDR1 SGHVS and CDR2 FQNEAQ. CDR3 DNA: TGTGCCAGCAGCTTAGCCGTAGGACTAGCGGGAGGGGGATTCTACGAGCAGTACTTC. Residues: CASSLAVGLAGGGFYEQYF. Drawing the rest from reference TRBV7-8 and TRBJ2-7, the complete variable domain is GAGVSQSPRYKVAKRGQDVALRCDPISGHVSLFWYQQALGQGPEFLTYFQNEAQLDKSGLPSDRFFAERPEGSVSTLKIQRTQQEDSAVYLCASSLAVGLAGGGFYEQYFGPGTRLTVT.

In regard to this clonotype: This clone may be a read error of a much larger clone one base away. This chain links TRBV12-3 or TRBV12-4 with TRBJ2-2; a weak D match, TRBD2 (5 bases). This CDR3 has 16 residues. The germline V and J ends were trimmed by 7 bases and 5 bases, with 20 bases remaining between them. This CDR3 is CASIMSGVEATGELFF. In nucleotides, the CDR3 is TGTGCCAGCATTATGTCTGGGGTGGAGGCGACCGGGGAGCTGTTTTTT.

On this clonotype: A much larger clone sits a single nucleotide away, making a read error possible. The rearrangement links TRBV6-2 or TRBV6-3 to TRBJ1-1, with 7 bases matching TRBD1. This CDR3 is 16 amino acids long. Germline V gene data show CDR1 as MNHEY and CDR2 as SVGEGT. The CDR3 DNA reads TGTGCCCGCAGTTGGGACAGCTCTGGGGGCAACACTGAAGCTTTCTTT. Amino acid sequence: CARSWDSSGGNTEAFF.

This clonotype was counted only a few times. This chain uses TRBV27 with TRBJ2-1; D perhaps matches TRBD2 (6 bases). V gave up 5 bases and J gave up 6 bases, with 8 bases separating them. CDR1 MNHEY and CDR2 SMNVEV come from the germline V gene (reference sequence). The CDR3 covers 12 residues. CDR3 sequence: CASSNSGNEQFF. The CDR3 DNA sequence: TGTGCCAGCAGTAATAGCGGCAATGAGCAGTTCTTC.

This clonotype was detected many times. This chain links TRBV11-2 with TRBJ2-7; TRBD2 aligns across 7 bases. The trim removed 2 bases at V and 4 bases at J, leaving 14 bases unmatched. Germline V gene lookup returns CDR1 SGHAT and CDR2 FQNNGV. CDR3 length equals 17 residues. The CDR3 DNA reads as TGTGCCAGCAGCTTAAGAGGCGGGAGCGGTGGTTCATACGAGCAGTACTTC. Encoded protein: CASSLRGGSGGSYEQYF.

At least ten counts were recorded for this clonotype. This chain uses TRBV5-1 with TRBJ2-3; the match to TRBD2 covers 10 bases. The CDR3 runs 16 residues. With V trimmed by 1 base and J by 6 bases, 8 bases remained unmatched. The germline V gene encodes CDR1 SGHRS and CDR2 YFSETQ. CDR3 nucleotides: TGCGCCAGCAGCTTGTCCGCTAGCGGGAGTGTGGATACGCAGTATTTT. Translating it yields CASSLSASGSVDTQYF.

At least ten counts were recorded for this clonotype. This rearrangement joins TRBV12-3 or TRBV12-4 to TRBJ1-2, with 11 bases fitting TRBD1. V lost 6 bases, J lost 2 bases, and 5 bases stayed unmatched. This CDR3 comprises 15 residues. The CDR3 bases are TGTGCCAGCAGCCATGGACAGGGGGCGAACTATGGCTACACCTTC. Its translation is CASSHGQGANYGYTF.

This clonotype was counted ten times or more. The rearrangement uses TRBV3-1 and TRBJ2-7; no firm D call. Trimming shortened V by 3 bases and J by 7 bases, and 10 bases separated the two germline ends. The CDR3 spans 12 residues. Per germline, CDR1 LGHDT and CDR2 YNNKEL (reference sequence). In DNA form, the CDR3 reads TGTGCCAGCAGCCATGAAGATGGGGAGCAGTACTTC. It codes for CASSHEDGEQYF.

With respect to this clonotype: A far more abundant clone sits one base away, making this likely a read error. The chain couples TRBV7-2 to TRBJ2-5, with 10 positions matching TRBD2. The J call may not be correct, given that the DNA end is closer to TRBJ2-1. There are 14 residues in the CDR3. The germline gives CDR1 SGHTA, CDR2 FQGNSA. The DNA of the CDR3 is TGTGCCAGCCAACTTTTAGCGGGAGGTTACGAGCAGTTCTTC. Translating gives CASQLLAGGYEQFF.

At least ten counts were recorded for this clonotype. The J gene is TRBJ1-4, the V gene TRBV28; the D is unclear. Between the trimmed V and J ends, which lost 4 bases and 8 bases, there was a span of 14 bases. CDR3 length equals 14 residues. In germline, CDR1 is MDHEN, CDR2 SYDVKM. The chain's CDR3 is CASSSGLGVEKLFF. CDR3 sequence (DNA): TGTGCCAGCAGTTCCGGCCTGGGCGTCGAAAAACTGTTTTTT.

This clonotype was picked up many times. This rearrangement joins TRBV5-5 to TRBJ2-1; D ambiguous. Trimming shortened V by 1 base and J by 4 bases, and 12 bases separated the two germline ends. Germline CDR1 and CDR2: SGHKS and YYEKEE (reference sequence). This CDR3 contains 15 residues. The CDR3 loop is CASSLNENRYNEQFF. The DNA of the CDR3 is TGTGCCAGCAGCTTGAACGAAAACAGATACAATGAGCAGTTCTTC.

There are many counts of this clonotype. The chain joins TRBV3-1 to TRBJ2-3, with 8 bases identical to TRBD2. V lost 0 bases to trimming and J lost 6 bases; unmatched junction nucleotides: 8. The CDR3 consists of 16 residues. CDR1 is LGHDT, CDR2 YNNKEL, per germline (reference sequence). CDR3 coding DNA: TGTGCCAGCAGCCAAGATTGGGGACTAGGGAGCGATACGCAGTATTTT. It codes for CASSQDWGLGSDTQYF.

In its sample, this clonotype was seen many times. The chain links TRBV10-3 to TRBJ1-2, with 9 bases matching TRBD1. CDR1 and CDR2 (germline): ENHRY, SYGVKD. After removal of 0 bases from V and 6 bases from J, the junction contained 8 bases not matched to a gene. This CDR3 has 16 amino acids. The CDR3: CAISESKGTGKDGYTF. The CDR3 DNA is TGTGCCATCAGTGAGTCGAAAGGGACAGGGAAGGATGGCTACACCTTC.

This chain uses TRBV11-3 with TRBJ2-3, with 7 positions matching TRBD2. V was clipped by 8 bases and J by 1 base; unmatched bases: 6. Looked up from germline, CDR1 is SGHNT and CDR2 is YENEEA. This CDR3 contains 14 residues. The CDR3 DNA reads as TGTGCCAGCTCTGCGGGAGCCGGCACAGATACGCAGTATTTT. Protein: CASSAGAGTDTQYF.

The table lists this clonotype with a few counts. The CDR3 region is CASSPGTPPLFF. In nucleotides, the CDR3 is TGTGCCAGTAGTCCGGGGACACCTCCACTGTTTTTT. This sequence joins TRBV19 and TRBJ1-4; tentatively, D is TRBD1 (6 bases). The V and J ends lost 5 bases and 13 bases respectively, with 14 bases between them. Germline-derived CDR1 and CDR2 are LNHDA and SQIVND (reference sequence). CDR3 length: 12 residues.

J is TRBJ2-7 and V is TRBV20-1; 7 bases agree with TRBD1. With V trimmed by 5 bases and J by 2 bases, 6 bases remained unmatched. Germline CDR1 reads DFQATT; CDR2 reads SNEGSKA (reference sequence). CDR3 size: 13 residues. CDR3 protein: CSAGRDRAYEQYF. The CDR3 DNA is TGCAGTGCTGGCCGGGACAGAGCCTACGAGCAGTACTTC.

This clonotype was recorded at least ten times. This chain joins TRBV27 and TRBJ2-2; weak D call: TRBD1 (5 bases). Germline CDR1 and CDR2: MNHEY and SMNVEV (reference sequence). Trimming took off 5 bases at V and 6 bases at J, with 13 bases between the two ends. This CDR3 contains 14 residues. The CDR3 DNA is TGTGCCAGCAGTCCCCTAGGCAGGGCCGGGGAGCTGTTTTTT. Protein: CASSPLGRAGELFF.